This T cell receptor (beta chain) was sequenced during a study of T cell clones after liver transplantation. Study in general: Samples came from ITN030ST, which attempted immunosuppression withdrawal within 2 years of liver transplantation. At least one year of complete immunosuppression withdrawal without enzymes over twice normal defined tolerance. Timepoints were pre-transplant, pre-withdrawal, and after withdrawal was completed or failed.

Losses at the gene ends were 2 bases for V and 1 base for J; bases not matched to a gene: 9. The CDR3 extends over 17 amino acids. Germline V gene sequence: CDR1 MNHNS, CDR2 SASEGT. Sequencing was performed with immunoSEQ multiplex PCR; in TCRdb, only in-frame clones are kept and a portion is missing. The sample shows 75,000 to 85,000 clones, over 80% of them seen only once. This chain links TRBV6-1 with TRBJ2-5, with TRBD2 identical over 8 bases. This sequence was found in a human patient who received a liver transplant. Some T cells may be the graft donor's. Here the sequenced sample was CD4+ T cells from blood, taken at the 22-month timepoint. The CDR3 is CASSEFGRVDFQETQYF. In DNA, the CDR3 is TGTGCCAGCAGTGAATTCGGGAGGGTTGACTTCCAAGAGACCCAGTACTTC.